The next 25 T cell receptor beta chains were all read from a single sample in a study of cytomegalovirus exposure and HLA in healthy donors. Some clones are missing from TCRdb's copy, which holds only in-frame ones; the method was immunoSEQ multiplex PCR. The repertoire holds 60,000 or so clones, with over 75% as singletons. The sequenced sample was PBMCs. These receptors all stem from a woman aged 25 to 39 in good health and CMV-seronegative.

The CDR3 reads CASSQEGPGSNYEQYF. In nucleotides, the CDR3 is TGCGCCAGCAGCCAAGAAGGCCCAGGGTCGAACTACGAGCAGTACTTC. This chain links TRBV4-1 with TRBJ2-7; the D gene is possibly TRBD1 (5 bases). CDR1 is MGHRA, CDR2 YSYEKL, per germline. The V end was cut by 0 bases, the J end by 3 bases, with 15 bases between. The CDR3 is 16 amino acids.

In DNA, the CDR3 is TGTGCCAGTACCCCGGGAGGAGGGGACCTTCCCTACGAGCAGTACTTC. Residues: CASTPGGGDLPYEQYF. The V call is TRBV19, the J call TRBJ2-7; TRBD2 matches 7 bases. Trimming at V came to 7 bases and at J to 2 bases, leaving 14 bases not matched to a gene. CDR1 is LNHDA and CDR2 is SQIVND in the germline V gene (reference sequence). The CDR3 sequence is 16 residues long.

In its sample, this clone was seen once. CDR3 sequence reads: CASSFGGGSTDTQYF. The CDR3, as DNA: TGTGCCAGCAGCTTTGGGGGCGGAAGCACAGATACGCAGTATTTT. This chain connects TRBV5-4 to TRBJ2-3; D might be TRBD1 (6 bases). CDR1 SGHNT and CDR2 YYREEE come from the germline V gene (reference sequence). The CDR3 is 15 residues long. The V gene lost 2 bases and the J gene lost 0 bases, with 10 bases spanning the gap.

The chain recombines TRBV6-5 with TRBJ1-1; unclear D gene. There are 15 residues in the CDR3. V lost 6 bases and J 7 bases, leaving 21 bases between the germline ends. Germline-derived CDR1 and CDR2 are MNHEY and SVGAGI. CDR3 DNA: TGTGCCAGCAGACCGTACCACCAGGCTCAAGTTGAAGCTTTCTTT. It yields the protein CASRPYHQAQVEAFF.

The V and J genes are TRBV28 and TRBJ2-5; no definite D call. Germline CDR1 MDHEN, CDR2 SYDVKM. The CDR3 consists of 13 residues. With 4 bases removed from V and 4 bases from J, the gap between germline ends came to 10 bases. CDR3 nucleotides: TGTGCCAGCAGTTCAGGCAGCCCAGAGACCCAGTACTTC. The encoded protein is CASSSGSPETQYF.

This clone was seen once. This chain connects TRBV7-9 to TRBJ1-5; D gene unclear. Trimming stripped 1 base from V and 3 bases from J, with 7 bases between. The germline V gene encodes CDR1 SEHNR and CDR2 FQNEAQ (reference sequence). The CDR3 loop spans 14 amino acids. The CDR3 spells CASSLGGYNQPQHF. CDR3 in DNA: TGTGCCAGCAGCTTAGGCGGGTACAATCAGCCCCAGCATTTT.

This sequence joins TRBV7-2 and TRBJ2-7; possible D gene TRBD2, 5 bases. This CDR3 has 14 residues. The germline V and J ends were trimmed by 9 bases and 4 bases, with 19 bases remaining between them. Per the germline V gene, CDR1 is SGHTA and CDR2 is FQGNSA. The chain's CDR3 is CASSPPREGYEQYF. The DNA of the CDR3 is TGTGCCAGTAGTCCCCCCCGGGAAGGGTACGAGCAGTACTTC. Using reference TRBV7-2 and TRBJ2-7 for the parts outside the CDR3, the full variable domain is GAGVSQSPSNKVTEKGKDVELRCDPISGHTALYWYRQSLGQGLEFLIYFQGNSAPDKSGLPSDRFSAERTGGSVSTLTIQRTQQEDSAVYLCASSPPREGYEQYFGPGTRLTVT.

This chain joins TRBV7-9 and TRBJ2-7, with TRBD2 as a possible D gene (6 bases). Per germline, CDR1 SEHNR and CDR2 FQNEAQ (reference sequence). The CDR3 totals 15 residues. Trimming pared 2 bases from V and 0 bases from J, leaving 11 bases between. The CDR3 nucleotides are TGTGCCAGCAGCTTAAATAGCGGAACCTCCTACGAGCAGTACTTC. Translation gives CASSLNSGTSYEQYF. Drawing the rest from reference TRBV7-9 and TRBJ2-7, the complete variable domain is DTGVSQNPRHKITKRGQNVTFRCDPISEHNRLYWYRQTLGQGPEFLTYFQNEAQLEKSRLLSDRFSAERPKGSFSTLEIQRTEQGDSAMYLCASSLNSGTSYEQYFGPGTRLTVT.

The J gene is TRBJ1-1, the V gene TRBV18; D is undetermined. Deletions cut 2 bases from V and 3 bases from J, with 16 bases between. Germline CDR1 reads KGHSH; CDR2 reads LQKENI. This CDR3 contains 16 residues. In DNA, the CDR3 is TGTGCCAGCTCACCAAGGTTGTCAGCGTCCGACACTGAAGCTTTCTTT. This codes for CASSPRLSASDTEAFF.

The gene calls are TRBV15 and TRBJ1-2, with a tentative D call TRBD1 (5 bases). Trimming pared 2 bases from V and 6 bases from J, leaving 19 bases between. Germline assignment: CDR1 LNHNV and CDR2 YYDKDF (reference sequence). This CDR3 spans 16 amino acids. The CDR3, as DNA: TGTGCCACCAGCAGAATTCCAGGGAACGCCGCTCATGGCTACACCTTC. It specifies CATSRIPGNAAHGYTF.

This chain connects TRBV19 to TRBJ2-5; 10 positions match TRBD1. Germline values: CDR1 LNHDA, CDR2 SQIVND (reference sequence). After removal of 3 bases from V and 2 bases from J, the junction contained 3 bases not matched to a gene. The CDR3 runs 15 residues. CDR3 amino acids: CASSMPGQGQETQYF. The CDR3 DNA follows: TGTGCCAGTAGTATGCCGGGACAGGGGCAAGAGACCCAGTACTTC.

The chain carries TRBV6-4 and TRBJ2-7; D perhaps matches TRBD2 (5 bases). Trimming shortened V by 8 bases and J by 0 bases, and 17 bases separated the two germline ends. The CDR3 runs 15 residues. Germline V CDR1 and CDR2: MRHNA, SNTAGT. CDR3 region: CASPVLERSSYEQYF. The CDR3, as DNA: TGTGCCAGCCCCGTGTTGGAGCGGAGCTCCTACGAGCAGTACTTC.

This clone is a singleton in its sample. Here the CDR3 DNA reads TGTGCCATCAGTGAGTATGGGACTAGCGGGAAGCAGTACTTC. Translated, it gives CAISEYGTSGKQYF. This rearrangement joins TRBV10-3 to TRBJ2-7, with 13 bases that match TRBD2. Germline values: CDR1 ENHRY, CDR2 SYGVKD. CDR3 length: 14 residues. V lost 1 base, J lost 8 bases, and 2 bases stayed unmatched.

This clone was found once. J is TRBJ1-5 and V is TRBV19; D gene unclear. CDR3 size: 13 residues. From germline, CDR1 is LNHDA and CDR2 SQIVND (reference sequence). Trimming left V 3 bases short and J 7 bases short, with 10 bases between. CDR3 sequence (DNA): TGTGCCAGTAGTATCGGGGAAGGACAGCCCCAGCATTTT. It codes for CASSIGEGQPQHF.

This sequence joins TRBV5-8 and TRBJ2-7; D might be TRBD1 (6 bases). The CDR3 spans 14 residues. The germline V and J ends were trimmed by 4 bases and 3 bases, with 14 bases remaining between them. Germline V gene sequence: CDR1 SGHTS, CDR2 YDEGEE. The CDR3 DNA is TGTGCCAGCAGCGTCTCCGGGACAATCTACGAGCAGTACTTC. Protein: CASSVSGTIYEQYF.

The CDR3 DNA sequence: TGTGCCATCAGTGACGACAGAGACTATGGCTACACCTTC. Amino acids: CAISDDRDYGYTF. The genes are TRBV10-3 and TRBJ1-2; the D gene is possibly TRBD1 (5 bases). Germline CDR1 is ENHRY and CDR2 is SYGVKD. V shed 3 bases and J shed 3 bases, with 8 bases lying between them. The CDR3 totals 13 residues.

The chain uses TRBV28 and TRBJ2-7, with 8 positions matching TRBD1. Germline assignment: CDR1 MDHEN and CDR2 SYDVKM. The V gene end was trimmed by 8 bases and the J gene end by 4 bases; junction bases not matched to a gene: 13. CDR3 length: 15 residues. CDR3 protein: CASALPQGAYYEQYF. Here the CDR3 DNA reads TGTGCCAGCGCCCTTCCGCAGGGGGCTTATTACGAGCAGTACTTC.

The chain combines TRBV4-2 with TRBJ2-7; D ambiguous. The V and J ends lost 4 bases and 6 bases respectively, with 13 bases between them. This CDR3 contains 13 residues. Germline V gene sequence: CDR1 LGHNA, CDR2 YNFKEQ. CDR3 DNA: TGTGCCAGCAGCCTACTACCCCCGGGCGAGCAGTACTTC. This translates into CASSLLPPGEQYF.

CDR3 sequence: CASSYTGQGRNEQFF. CDR3 nucleotide sequence: TGTGCCAGCAGCTATACGGGACAGGGGCGGAATGAGCAGTTCTTC. The V and J genes are TRBV28 and TRBJ2-1, with TRBD1 identical over 10 bases. Germline V gives CDR1 MDHEN, CDR2 SYDVKM. V was pared by 6 bases and J by 7 bases, with 9 bases of the junction left unmatched. The CDR3 runs 15 residues.

This clone was counted only a few times. CDR3 sequence (DNA): TGTGCCAGTAGTATAGTCGGGCAGGGGAGGGGTGAAGGCAATCAGCCCCAGCATTTT. Protein product: CASSIVGQGRGEGNQPQHF. The V and J genes are TRBV19 and TRBJ1-5, with D possibly matching TRBD1 (6 bases). The CDR3 runs 19 residues. Germline assignment: CDR1 LNHDA and CDR2 SQIVND (reference sequence). The V end was cut by 1 base, the J end by 2 bases, with 21 bases between.

V and J are TRBV7-9 and TRBJ2-1; D is undetermined. CDR1 is SEHNR and CDR2 is FQNEAQ in the germline V gene (reference sequence). This CDR3 comprises 16 residues. Deletions cut 6 bases from V and 3 bases from J, with 18 bases between. The CDR3 protein is CASSRIENSFYNEQFF. Here the CDR3 DNA reads TGTGCCAGCAGTAGAATAGAGAACAGCTTCTACAATGAGCAGTTCTTC.

The rearrangement joins TRBV19 to TRBJ2-7; possible D gene TRBD2, 6 bases. Germline V CDR1 and CDR2: LNHDA, SQIVND (reference sequence). The CDR3 sequence is 14 residues long. V was cut by 7 bases and J by 6 bases, with 19 bases left in between. CDR3 in DNA: TGTGCCAGTAACAACGGGGGTCCAGGAGGCGAGCAGTACTTC. Its translation is CASNNGGPGGEQYF.

V usage is TRBV12-5 and J usage is TRBJ2-1, with 11 bases lining up with TRBD2. This CDR3 has 16 amino acids. The germline gives CDR1 LGHNT, CDR2 FRNRAP. Losses at the gene ends were 2 bases for V and 3 bases for J; bases not matched to a gene: 3. CDR3: CASGLLAGGSYNEQFF. CDR3 nucleotide sequence: TGTGCTAGTGGTTTGCTAGCGGGAGGTAGCTACAATGAGCAGTTCTTC.

This clone appeared a single time. The chain carries TRBV6-1 and TRBJ1-5; the D gene is possibly TRBD1 (5 bases). V was clipped by 6 bases and J by 5 bases, with 11 bases between them. CDR1 is MNHNS and CDR2 is SASEGT in the germline V gene. The CDR3 is 13 residues long. The CDR3, as DNA: TGTGCCAGCAGGGTGGAGGGGTATCAGCCCCAGCATTTT. Translating it yields CASRVEGYQPQHF.

The gene calls are TRBV7-9 and TRBJ2-7, with TRBD2 matching over 8 bases. The V and J ends lost 4 bases and 4 bases, in that order; junction bases with no gene match: 6. Germline CDR1 reads SEHNR; CDR2 reads FQNEAQ (reference sequence). The CDR3 totals 14 residues. The CDR3 region has the DNA TGTGCCAGCAGCTCCGGGACTAGAGGTTACGAGCAGTACTTC. Translating it yields CASSSGTRGYEQYF. Variable domain in full (rest from reference TRBV7-9 and TRBJ2-7): DTGVSQNPRHKITKRGQNVTFRCDPISEHNRLYWYRQTLGQGPEFLTYFQNEAQLEKSRLLSDRFSAERPKGSFSTLEIQRTEQGDSAMYLCASSSGTRGYEQYFGPGTRLTVT.